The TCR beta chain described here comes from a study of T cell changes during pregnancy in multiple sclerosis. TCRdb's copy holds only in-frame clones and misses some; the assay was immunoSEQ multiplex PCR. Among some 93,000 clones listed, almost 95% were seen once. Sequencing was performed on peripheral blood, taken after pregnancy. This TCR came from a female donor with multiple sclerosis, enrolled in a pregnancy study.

The CDR3 DNA reads as TGTGCCAGCAGCCCTTACTGGTCTAATGAAAAACTGTTTTTT. This encodes CASSPYWSNEKLFF. This chain uses TRBV5-6 with TRBJ1-4; D not certain. Germline CDR1 SGHDT, CDR2 YYEEEE. V lost 4 bases and J 3 bases, leaving 10 bases between the germline ends. This CDR3 has 14 amino acids.